Here is one T cell receptor (beta chain) with its context. Its recognized antigen is unknown. Base qualities are not provided; no much larger clone lies one nucleotide away. The trial excluded patients who had a history of autoimmune disease or who were on systemic immunosuppression. Peripheral blood for TCR sequencing was collected from all dose cohorts at baseline, on cycle 4 day 1, and on cycle 7 day 1. Samples came from an open-label, multicenter, first-in-human phase I dose-escalation trial of ivuxolimab. Adults with locally advanced or metastatic melanoma, renal cell carcinoma, hepatocellular carcinoma or head and neck squamous cell carcinoma were enrolled in the trial. Before TCR sequencing, CD4+ T cells and CD8+ T cells from peripheral blood were sorted into separate populations. The data were taken from a study of OX40 agonist ivuxolimab in advanced cancers. Some background on the complete study: Ivuxolimab was a fully human IgG2 agonistic monoclonal antibody targeting the costimulatory receptor OX40 (CD134). Intravenous ivuxolimab was administered to patients every 2 weeks at six dose levels: 0.01, 0.1, 0.3, 1.5, 3 and 10 mg/kg. Of the 52 patients in dose escalation, some 19 had hepatocellular carcinoma, some 15 had melanoma, 9 had renal cell carcinoma and 9 had head and neck cancer. In the dose-escalation cohort, over 65% of patients were male, and the mean age was roughly 60 years, with a range of roughly 20 to 80. Prior anti-PD-1, anti-PD-L1 or anti-CTLA-4 therapy was permitted, and checkpoint inhibitors had been received by about 37% of dose-escalation patients. Three dose-escalation patients achieved partial responses, one with hepatocellular carcinoma and two with cutaneous melanoma. The point of sequencing TCRbeta in the periphery was to test whether ivuxolimab changed TCR sequence diversity and drove clonal T-cell expansion. The paper covers the monotherapy dose-escalation part of the phase I ivuxolimab trial, which included N of about 50 patients. Study-wide conclusions, independent of this receptor: In the 0.1-3.0 mg/kg groups, partial responders had among the lowest normalized peripheral clonal expansion, particularly in CD8+ T cells. After ivuxolimab, more expanded clones were found on average in CD8+ T cells than in CD4+ T cells. At doses of 0.1 to 3.0 mg/kg, clonal expansion of both CD4+ and CD8+ blood T cells was observed from baseline to week 6. Low levels of normalized T-cell clonal expansion were also seen in some patients who did not respond. Which antigens the clonally expanded peripheral T cells were specific for was not determined.

CDR1 and CDR2 are drawn from the germline V gene: MNHEY, SVGAGI. V drops 0 bases and J drops 2 bases, leaving 7 bases in between. CDR3 length: 14 amino acids, cysteine to phenylalanine. Here the CDR3 DNA is all that survives: 42 bases in frame from base 1. For sequencing of the TCRbeta CDR3 region, genomic DNA was extracted from the sorted cells. The immunoSEQ Assay was used for sequencing of TCRbeta CDR3 regions. TCRdb's version of the immuneACCESS table is confined to in-frame rearrangements and falls short of the full clone set. An unresolved V gene accounts for under half of the shortfall where checked; the remainder is of unknown origin. In all, the sample holds approximately 12,000 clones, and roughly 72% of those were seen once. 12% of the sample lies in the top ten.

Rearrangement joined TRBV6-5 to TRBJ2-5; TRBD2 is a weak D gene call, 5 bases matching. The specimen was CD4+ or CD8+ T cells sorted from blood, collected in a trial of the OX40 agonist ivuxolimab. The receptor was derived from an adult with an advanced solid tumor such as melanoma, head and neck, liver or kidney cancer. The sequence in DNA is TGTGCCAGCAGTTACTCCTCGGGGCAAGAGACCCAGTACTTC. Translation gives CASSYSSGQETQYF.